Following are 17 T cell receptor beta chains from one sample sequenced in a study of blood T cell repertoires in COVID-19. Clones were sequenced by immunoSEQ multiplex PCR, and TCRdb holds only the in-frame ones, with some missing. The sample contains a few hundred thousand clones, 92% of which appear only once. Material for sequencing was PBMCs or T cells enriched from blood (not recorded which). These receptor sequences come from a woman aged 30 to 39 who had recovered from COVID-19.

The genes are TRBV7-6 and TRBJ2-7, with D tentatively TRBD2 (7 bases). V lost 5 bases and J lost 3, with 23 bases in between. Germline V gene data show CDR1 as SGHVS and CDR2 as FNYEAQ. This CDR3 is built from 17 residues. Written as DNA, the CDR3 is TGTGCCAGCAGCCCAGAGGGGGGGGCCGCGCCAGTCTACGAGCAGTACTTC. As protein: CASSPEGGAAPVYEQYF.

The CDR3 here is CASSQDPLSGGGYSSYEQYF. The DNA of the CDR3 is TGCGCCAGCAGCCAAGATCCTCTTAGCGGGGGGGGATATAGCTCCTACGAGCAGTACTTC. The chain joins TRBV4-3 to TRBJ2-7, with 11 bases fitting TRBD2. Per germline, CDR1 LGHNA and CDR2 YSLEER. The CDR3 is made up of 20 amino acids. V was pared by 0 bases and J by 0 bases, with 13 bases of the junction left unmatched.

This chain links TRBV27 with TRBJ1-1; 7 nucleotides agree with TRBD1. The CDR3 consists of 12 residues. The germline V gene has CDR1 MNHEY and CDR2 SMNVEV (reference sequence). V lost 6 bases and J lost 5; bases outside the gene matches: 3. The CDR3 protein is CASRTTGTEAFF. CDR3 DNA sequence: TGTGCCAGCAGAACGACAGGGACTGAAGCTTTCTTT.

CDR3 coding DNA: TGTGCCAGCAGCTTAAGTCGTGTGGTTGGACACTACGAGCAGTACTTC. Protein product: CASSLSRVVGHYEQYF. This rearrangement joins TRBV7-3 to TRBJ2-7; D perhaps matches TRBD1 (5 bases). This CDR3 comprises 16 residues. CDR1 and CDR2 (germline): SGHTA, FQGTGA. The germline V and J ends were trimmed by 1 base and 3 bases, with 16 bases remaining between them.

The chain joins TRBV20-1 to TRBJ1-2; D ambiguous. Trimming cost V 3 bases and J 1 base, with 9 bases left between them. CDR3 length: 13 amino acids. CDR1 is DFQATT and CDR2 is SNEGSKA in the germline V gene (reference sequence). The CDR3 DNA reads TGCAGTGCTAGTATCGGACTTAACTATGGCTACACCTTC. This translates into CSASIGLNYGYTF.

Comment on this clone: This sample also contains other DNA sequences that code for the same CDR3. The rearrangement links TRBV3-1 (or the pseudogene TRBV3-2) to TRBJ1-5; D gene ambiguous. The CDR3 runs to 13 residues. Between the trimmed V and J ends, which lost 1 base and 5 bases, there was a span of 6 bases. Germline-derived CDR1 and CDR2 are LGHDT and YNNKEL (reference sequence). The CDR3 DNA reads as TGTGCCAGCAGCCAAGCTCGGGATCAGCCCCAGCATTTT. Protein sequence: CASSQARDQPQHF.

This chain links TRBV7-8 with TRBJ1-5, with 7 bases identical to TRBD1. The CDR3 runs to 14 residues. CDR1 is SGHVS and CDR2 is FQNEAQ in the germline V gene. Trimming removed 5 bases from V and 3 bases from J; junction bases left unmatched: 4. Written as DNA, the CDR3 is TGTGCCAGCAGCCAACAGGGGTTCAATCAGCCCCAGCATTTT. Its translation: CASSQQGFNQPQHF.

J is TRBJ1-2 and V is TRBV28, with no clear D. Germline assignment: CDR1 MDHEN and CDR2 SYDVKM. The CDR3 has 13 residues. V gave up 9 bases and J gave up 4 bases, with 15 bases separating them. The CDR3 loop is CARVNSGSYGYTF. The CDR3 DNA follows: TGTGCCAGGGTAAACAGCGGTTCCTATGGCTACACCTTC.

In its sample, this clone was seen once. The chain uses TRBV28 and TRBJ1-2, with 8 bases lining up with TRBD1. V gave up 5 bases and J gave up 6 bases; unmatched junction bases: 8. Germline-derived CDR1 and CDR2 are MDHEN and SYDVKM. CDR3 length: 14 residues. The CDR3 nucleotides are TGTGCCAGCAGTCCCCCGGACAGGGTAAATGGCTACACCTTC. Translation gives CASSPPDRVNGYTF.

The chain employs TRBV9 and TRBJ2-3, with D maybe TRBD2 (6 bases). The CDR3 is 16 residues long. Germline CDR1 SGDLS, CDR2 YYNGEE. The germline V and J ends were trimmed by 4 bases and 4 bases, with 19 bases remaining between them. CDR3 protein: CASSPPGTEGADTQYF. In DNA form, the CDR3 reads TGTGCCAGCAGCCCCCCAGGGACGGAGGGCGCAGATACGCAGTATTTT.

The chain is built from TRBV4-1 and TRBJ1-6, with D possibly matching TRBD1 (6 bases). This CDR3 region has 14 residues. Per germline, CDR1 MGHRA and CDR2 YSYEKL. With 3 bases removed from V and 10 bases from J, the gap between germline ends came to 13 bases. The CDR3 loop reads CASSQVGGGSPLHF. CDR3 sequence (DNA): TGCGCCAGCAGCCAGGTAGGGGGTGGCTCACCCCTCCACTTT.

The genes are TRBV19 and TRBJ2-7; 11 positions agree with TRBD2. The CDR3 is 15 amino acids. Per germline, CDR1 LNHDA and CDR2 SQIVND (reference sequence). With 6 bases clipped from V and 8 bases from J, the junction kept 12 bases outside the gene matches. The CDR3 here is CASRRTGTSGSKQYF. The CDR3 DNA is TGTGCCAGTAGACGCACCGGGACTAGCGGTTCAAAGCAGTACTTC.

CDR3 in amino acids: CASSLDRVNTEAFF. In DNA, the CDR3 is TGTGCCAGCAGTTTAGACAGGGTGAACACTGAAGCTTTCTTT. The gene calls are TRBV6-5 and TRBJ1-1; TRBD1 matches at 7 bases. J lost 0 bases, V lost 4 bases, and 2 bases had no gene match. The CDR3 length is 14 residues. The germline CDR1 and CDR2 sequences are MNHEY and SVGAGI.

The chain links TRBV3-1 (or the pseudogene TRBV3-2) to TRBJ1-2; 7 nucleotides agree with TRBD1. J gave up 7 bases and V 2 bases, and 7 bases lay outside the gene matches. Germline lookup yields CDR1 LGHDT and CDR2 YNNKEL (reference sequence). The CDR3 length is 14 residues. The CDR3 sequence: CASSQRAGGLGYTF. CDR3 in DNA: TGTGCCAGCAGCCAAAGGGCAGGGGGTCTTGGCTACACCTTC.

The chain recombines TRBV11-1 with TRBJ2-3; 9 bases map to TRBD1. The CDR3 extends over 15 amino acids. CDR1 and CDR2 (germline): SGHAT, FQDESV (reference sequence). With 6 bases clipped from V and 0 bases from J, the junction kept 4 bases outside the gene matches. CDR3 coding DNA: TGTGCCAGCAGTCCGGGACAGGGCAGCACAGATACGCAGTATTTT. This codes for CASSPGQGSTDTQYF.

The J gene is TRBJ2-1, the V gene TRBV7-2; 8 bases fit TRBD2. V gave up 5 bases and J gave up 0 bases; unmatched junction bases: 9. CDR3 length equals 17 residues. The V gene's germline CDR1 is SGHTA and CDR2 FQGNSA. The CDR3 sequence: CASSTPTSGGSYNEQFF. DNA of the CDR3: TGTGCCAGCAGCACCCCAACTAGCGGAGGCTCCTACAATGAGCAGTTCTTC.

Here the CDR3 reads CATSDLWRPYEQYF. The CDR3 DNA follows: TGTGCCACCAGTGATTTGTGGCGGCCCTACGAGCAGTACTTC. The V call is TRBV24-1, the J call TRBJ2-5; D call uncertain. The J call is in doubt because the DNA end fits TRBJ2-7 better. The CDR3 runs 14 residues. Per the germline V gene, CDR1 is KGHDR and CDR2 is SFDVKD.